Below, one T cell receptor (beta chain) is given with its context. The data derive from a study of early T cells in non-severe SARS-CoV-2 infection. Background on the study: With bulk RNA from unsorted whole blood as input, sequencing yielded unpaired chains.

Unique molecular identifiers were attached to individual cDNA molecules. TCRdb re-called the 5' RACE reads through MiXCR, storing one row per CDR3 protein. The table has about 58,000 distinct CDR3 sequences, over 10% seen once. The CDR3 extends over 11 amino acids. The V and J ends lost 4 bases and 4 bases, in that order; junction bases with no gene match: 0. Germline lookup yields CDR1 SQVTM and CDR2 ANQGSEA. The sequence derives from an adult who was a healthcare worker with PCR-confirmed SARS-CoV-2 infection or an uninfected control (not recorded which). This chain joins TRBV29-1 and TRBJ1-1; 7 bases line up with TRBD1. Source material: whole blood. The CDR3 reads CSVGQGTEAFF. Written as DNA, the CDR3 is TGCAGCGTTGGACAGGGCACTGAAGCTTTCTTT.